These 15 T cell receptor beta chains originate from one sample sequenced in a study of identical twins. TCRdb used MiXCR to reprocess the 5' RACE reads, holding one entry per CDR3 protein. This table holds 400,000 to 500,000 distinct CDR3 sequences, approximately 15% found once. The sample was also linked to a second study, of yellow fever vaccine responses in identical twins.

Input material: CD4+ T cells sorted from blood. The source is a woman between 18 and 29 years old in good health.

The V gene is TRBV6-2 or TRBV6-3, the J gene TRBJ2-2, with D maybe TRBD1 (5 bases). The germline gives CDR1 MNHEY, CDR2 SVGEGT. The germline V and J ends were trimmed by 4 bases and 2 bases, with 11 bases remaining between them. The CDR3 covers 15 residues. The CDR3 DNA reads as TGTGCCAGCAGTTTGGGCAGGGTAAACACCGGGGAGCTGTTTTTT. Its translation is CASSLGRVNTGELFF.

The chain joins TRBV7-2 to TRBJ2-7, with no clear D. The V gene's germline CDR1 is SGHTA and CDR2 FQGNSA. This CDR3 is built from 12 residues. The V and J ends lost 3 bases and 2 bases respectively, with 5 bases between them. Here the CDR3 reads CASSLVTYEQYF. The CDR3 coding sequence is TGTGCCAGCAGCTTGGTCACCTACGAGCAGTACTTC.

This clonotype has a handful of counts. This chain links TRBV20-1 with TRBJ2-7; TRBD2 agrees at 7 bases. The CDR3 spans 12 residues. Germline CDR1 is DFQATT and CDR2 is SNEGSKA (reference sequence). V dropped 6 bases and J dropped 7; count of bases not matched to a gene: 9. DNA of the CDR3: TGCAGTGCCGGGACTAACAAAGAGGAGCAGTACTTC. Translating gives CSAGTNKEEQYF.

In this sample, this clonotype turned up a few times. The chain joins TRBV28 to TRBJ2-7; no firm D call. In germline, CDR1 is MDHEN, CDR2 SYDVKM. Trimming removed 5 bases at V and 0 bases at J, with 8 bases between. The CDR3 has 13 residues. CDR3 in DNA: TGTGCCAGCAGTCGGATGAGCTCCTACGAGCAGTACTTC. Amino acid sequence: CASSRMSSYEQYF. The full variable domain, with the rest looked up from reference TRBV28 and TRBJ2-7, is DVKVTQSSRYLVKRTGEKVFLECVQDMDHENMFWYRQDPGLGLRLIYFSYDVKMKEKGDIPEGYSVSREKKERFSLILESASTNQTSMYLCASSRMSSYEQYFGPGTRLTVT.

This chain uses TRBV20-1 with TRBJ2-2; D perhaps matches TRBD2 (7 bases). V was trimmed by 4 bases and J by 5 bases, leaving 17 bases between them. The CDR3 length is 15 residues. The germline V gene has CDR1 DFQATT and CDR2 SNEGSKA (reference sequence). CDR3 bases: TGCAGTGCTACCCGGGGGGCGGGTGGAACCGGGGAGCTGTTTTTT. Its protein is CSATRGAGGTGELFF.

This clonotype was observed a handful of times. The chain links TRBV20-1 to TRBJ2-7, with 8 nucleotides matching TRBD2. Germline trimming cut 2 bases from V and 3 bases from J; bases unmatched to any gene: 9. Germline V gene sequence: CDR1 DFQATT, CDR2 SNEGSKA (reference sequence). This CDR3 is built from 15 residues. CDR3 nucleotides: TGCAGTGCTAGATCGCTGACTAGCGAGTTCTACGAGCAGTACTTC. Translated: CSARSLTSEFYEQYF.

In its sample, this clonotype was seen a few times. V gene TRBV5-6 combines with J gene TRBJ2-1; TRBD1 matches 10 bases. Unmatched junction bases numbered 13, after V lost 5 bases and J lost 5 bases. Germline V gene data show CDR1 as SGHDT and CDR2 as YYEEEE. The CDR3 consists of 17 residues. The CDR3 loop is CASRTFRGQGNDNEQFF. The CDR3 bases are TGTGCCAGCAGAACCTTCAGGGGACAGGGGAACGACAATGAGCAGTTCTTC.

The chain has TRBV24-1 and TRBJ2-1, with TRBD1 matching 10 bases. Trimming removed 4 bases from V and 2 bases from J; junction bases left unmatched: 19. CDR1 is KGHDR, CDR2 SFDVKD, per germline. The CDR3 is made up of 21 amino acids. The CDR3 sequence is CATSDTGQGGRGGLTYNEQFF. The CDR3 DNA sequence: TGTGCCACCAGTGACACCGGACAGGGGGGCCGTGGAGGGCTGACCTACAATGAGCAGTTCTTC.

This clonotype was picked up a small number of times. The CDR3 spells CASGLTGLNQPQHF. CDR3 bases: TGTGCCAGCGGACTAACAGGGCTCAATCAGCCCCAGCATTTT. The chain uses TRBV28 and TRBJ1-5, with D perhaps TRBD1 (6 bases). The CDR3 is 14 amino acids. V lost 8 bases and J 3 bases, leaving 14 bases between the germline ends. Germline loops: CDR1 MDHEN, CDR2 SYDVKM.

This clonotype was counted only a few times. This chain uses TRBV23-1 with TRBJ1-2, with D uncertain. TRBV23-1 is an ORF for which the function is uncertain. Trimming stripped 0 bases from V and 2 bases from J, with 10 bases between. This CDR3 comprises 15 residues. The CDR3 DNA reads as TGCGCCAGCAGTCAATCTTGGTCGGGCAACTATGGCTACACCTTC. Protein sequence: CASSQSWSGNYGYTF.

CDR3 sequence reads: CASSLISLAGDNEQFF. CDR3 sequence (DNA): TGCGCCAGCAGCTTGATTTCCCTAGCGGGGGATAATGAGCAGTTCTTC. The rearrangement joins TRBV5-1 to TRBJ2-1; 10 bases agree with TRBD2. Trimming removed 1 base from V and 7 bases from J; junction bases left unmatched: 8. The CDR3 sequence is 16 residues long. Germline V gene lookup returns CDR1 SGHRS and CDR2 YFSETQ.

This clonotype has only a few counts. The chain carries TRBV2 and TRBJ2-7; tentatively, D is TRBD1 (6 bases). The V gene's germline CDR1 is SNHLY and CDR2 FYNNEI. The CDR3 contains 11 residues. V was pared by 7 bases and J by 6 bases, with 10 bases between. CDR3 DNA: TGTGCCAGCACTCCGGACAGCGAGCAGTACTTC. It codes for CASTPDSEQYF.

The rearrangement uses TRBV7-2 and TRBJ2-3, with TRBD2 matching 7 bases. Trimming removed 0 bases from V and 7 bases from J; junction bases left unmatched: 7. CDR1 SGHTA and CDR2 FQGNSA come from the germline V gene. The length of the CDR3 is 15 residues. CDR3 in DNA: TGTGCCAGCAGCTTAGCGGGAGGGCCCATAAATACGCAGTATTTT. Protein product: CASSLAGGPINTQYF. Together with reference TRBV7-2 and TRBJ2-3, the CDR3 gives the full variable domain: GAGVSQSPSNKVTEKGKDVELRCDPISGHTALYWYRQSLGQGLEFLIYFQGNSAPDKSGLPSDRFSAERTGGSVSTLTIQRTQQEDSAVYLCASSLAGGPINTQYFGPGTRLTVL.

This clonotype has a single count. The gene calls are TRBV6-7 and TRBJ1-5, with D unresolved. TRBV6-7 is an ORF, and what it does is uncertain. The CDR3 runs 12 residues. With 4 bases removed from V and 6 bases from J, the gap between germline ends came to 7 bases. The DNA for the CDR3 is TGTGCCAGCAGTTCTACCGTTCAGCCCCAGCATTTT. Its protein is CASSSTVQPQHF.

The sample holds many counts of this clonotype. This sequence joins TRBV5-1 and TRBJ2-3, with 14 nucleotides matching TRBD2. CDR1 and CDR2 from the germline V gene are SGHRS and YFSETQ. The V gene end was trimmed by 5 bases and the J gene end by 6 bases; junction bases not matched to a gene: 5. The CDR3 loop spans 15 amino acids. CDR3 protein: CASSTTSGGADTQYF. For the CDR3, the DNA is TGCGCCAGCAGTACGACTAGCGGGGGGGCCGATACGCAGTATTTT.